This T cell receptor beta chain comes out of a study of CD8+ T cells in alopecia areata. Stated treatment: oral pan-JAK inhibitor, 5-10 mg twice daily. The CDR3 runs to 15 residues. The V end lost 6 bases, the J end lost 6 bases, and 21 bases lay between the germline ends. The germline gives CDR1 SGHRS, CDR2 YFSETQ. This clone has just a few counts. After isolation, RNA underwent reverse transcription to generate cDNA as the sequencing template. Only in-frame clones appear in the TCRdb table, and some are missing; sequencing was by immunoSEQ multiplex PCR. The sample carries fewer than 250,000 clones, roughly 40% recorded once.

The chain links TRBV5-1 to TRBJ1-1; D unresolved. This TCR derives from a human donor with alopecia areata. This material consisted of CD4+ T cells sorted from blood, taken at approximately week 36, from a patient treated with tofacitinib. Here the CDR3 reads CASNFFGPSRAEAFF. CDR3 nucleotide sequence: TGCGCCAGCAACTTTTTTGGACCGTCGAGGGCTGAAGCTTTCTTT. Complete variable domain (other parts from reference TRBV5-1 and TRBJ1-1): KAGVTQTPRYLIKTRGQQVTLSCSPISGHRSVSWYQQTPGQGLQFLFEYFSETQRNKGNFPGRFSGRQFSNSRSEMNVSTLELGDSALYLCASNFFGPSRAEAFFGQGTRLTVV.